This passage covers 12 T cell receptor beta chains from one sample sequenced in a study of shared clonotypes between healthy human individuals. Here immunoSEQ multiplex PCR was the method, and the copy in TCRdb shows in-frame clones only, minus some. The sample holds roughly 700,000 clones, around 67% seen once. What was sequenced was memory CD4+ T cells sorted from blood. Stated subset: CD45RA-negative fraction. These receptors were taken from a woman in her twenties or thirties in good health.

The chain has TRBV19 and TRBJ2-1; 8 bases align to TRBD2. V shed 8 bases and J 2 bases; nucleotides not matched to a gene: 11. Germline V gene data show CDR1 as LNHDA and CDR2 as SQIVND (reference sequence). This CDR3 is built from 16 residues. Here the CDR3 DNA reads TGTGCCAGTTCGATTGAGGGCGGGAGGCCCTACAATGAGCAGTTCTTC. It is translated as CASSIEGGRPYNEQFF.

With respect to this clone: This sample also contains other DNA sequences that code for the same CDR3. The chain couples TRBV5-1 to TRBJ2-2; TRBD2 matches at 7 bases. Germline lookup yields CDR1 SGHRS and CDR2 YFSETQ. V dropped 1 base and J dropped 3; count of bases not matched to a gene: 0. The CDR3 is made up of 14 amino acids. The CDR3 bases are TGCGCCAGCAGCTTGAGCGGGGACACCGGGGAGCTGTTTTTT. This encodes CASSLSGDTGELFF.

The sample holds a few counts of this clone. Written as DNA, the CDR3 is TGTGCCAGCTCATCCGGACAGGACCATTACAATGAGCAGTTCTTC. Protein: CASSSGQDHYNEQFF. This chain joins TRBV18 and TRBJ2-1, with 7 bases identical to TRBD1. V lost 5 bases and J lost 4; bases outside the gene matches: 8. From germline, CDR1 is KGHSH and CDR2 LQKENI. This CDR3 has 15 amino acids.

The chain recombines TRBV10-2 with TRBJ1-2; D is unresolved. Deletions cut 6 bases from V and 0 bases from J, with 11 bases between. The CDR3 length is 14 residues. Germline V gene sequence: CDR1 WSHSY, CDR2 SAAADI. Written as DNA, the CDR3 is TGCGCCAGCAGGAAGACGGACGCTAACTATGGCTACACCTTC. It yields the protein CASRKTDANYGYTF.

This clone was seen many times. In the same sample, other DNA sequences code for this CDR3. The chain recombines TRBV6-1 with TRBJ2-7, with no clear D. This CDR3 is 14 amino acids long. Germline loops: CDR1 MNHNS, CDR2 SASEGT. V was clipped by 1 base and J by 2 bases, with 9 bases between them. The CDR3 sequence: CASSEGQDPYEQYF. CDR3 sequence (DNA): TGTGCCAGCAGTGAAGGGCAGGACCCCTACGAGCAGTACTTC.

V is TRBV6-1 and J is TRBJ2-1; possibly TRBD1 for D (6 bases). This CDR3 comprises 13 residues. The germline V and J ends were trimmed by 7 bases and 5 bases, with 12 bases remaining between them. Germline values: CDR1 MNHNS, CDR2 SASEGT. The CDR3 region has the DNA TGTGCCAGCACTGAGGACAGAGACAATGAGCAGTTCTTC. This codes for CASTEDRDNEQFF.

The V call is TRBV7-2, the J call TRBJ2-7, with 9 bases identical to TRBD1. The CDR3 totals 16 residues. The germline V gene has CDR1 SGHTA and CDR2 FQGNSA. J was trimmed by 2 bases and V by 5 bases; bases with no gene match: 10. The CDR3 DNA follows: TGTGCCAGCAGCCCCACGCCCGGGACAGGGACCTACGAGCAGTACTTC. Residues: CASSPTPGTGTYEQYF.

The chain combines TRBV29-1 with TRBJ1-2; D remains ambiguous. V lost 3 bases and J lost 3, with 8 bases in between. CDR3 size: 12 residues. CDR1 SQVTM and CDR2 ANQGSEA come from the germline V gene. In nucleotides, the CDR3 is TGCAGCGTTGACATCGGGGACTATGGCTACACCTTC. Amino acids: CSVDIGDYGYTF.

With respect to this clone: Other DNA sequences from this sample encode an identical CDR3 as well. V gene TRBV15 combines with J gene TRBJ2-7; 7 bases are a match to TRBD1. Germline V gives CDR1 LNHNV, CDR2 YYDKDF (reference sequence). The CDR3 consists of 15 residues. V shed 0 bases, J shed 0 bases, and the junction held 2 bases outside the gene matches. The chain's CDR3 is CATSRDRGSSYEQYF. The CDR3 bases are TGTGCCACCAGCAGAGACAGGGGGAGCTCCTACGAGCAGTACTTC.

The CDR3 reads CAQRFYRDIHYEQYF. The CDR3 DNA follows: TGTGCCCAGCGGTTCTATCGGGACATACACTACGAGCAGTACTTC. The J gene is TRBJ2-7, the V gene TRBV27; tentatively, D is TRBD1 (6 bases). The germline V gene has CDR1 MNHEY and CDR2 SMNVEV (reference sequence). V lost 11 bases and J 3 bases, leaving 23 bases between the germline ends. The CDR3 consists of 15 residues.

This clone appeared many times. The rearrangement uses TRBV19 and TRBJ2-5; 7 bases are shared with TRBD2. Germline CDR1 reads LNHDA; CDR2 reads SQIVND (reference sequence). The junction had 13 bases not matched to a gene; V was cut back by 5 bases and J by 4 bases. This CDR3 is built from 16 residues. The CDR3 DNA sequence: TGTGCCAGTAGTCCATTCGTCGGACTAGGGGTAGAGACCCAGTACTTC. Encoded protein: CASSPFVGLGVETQYF.

This clone has just one count. This chain connects TRBV15 to TRBJ1-1; tentative D call: TRBD1 (6 bases). The V gene lost 1 base and the J gene lost 0 bases, with 9 bases spanning the gap. The CDR3 has 15 residues. Looked up from germline, CDR1 is LNHNV and CDR2 is YYDKDF (reference sequence). The CDR3 protein is CATSRADSMNTEAFF. Written as DNA, the CDR3 is TGTGCCACCAGCAGAGCGGACAGCATGAACACTGAAGCTTTCTTT.